One and the same sample provided the 27 T cell receptor beta chains below, sequenced in a study of CD8+ T cells in alopecia areata. Treatment specified: oral pan-JAK inhibitor, 5-10 mg twice daily. Reverse transcribed after extraction, RNA yielded cDNA as the sequencing template. Repertoires were generated with immunoSEQ multiplex PCR, while TCRdb's copy carries only in-frame clones and drops some. The data contain about 140,000 clones, 75% to 85% of them seen just once; the ten biggest clones take up 20% to 25%. Specimen: CD8+ T cells sorted from blood, collected at week 4, from a patient treated with tofacitinib. The receptors originated from a human donor with alopecia areata.

The J gene is TRBJ2-3, the V gene TRBV2; 11 bases fit TRBD2. CDR1 and CDR2 (germline): SNHLY, FYNNEI. The CDR3 runs 15 residues. The V and J ends lost 2 bases and 5 bases, in that order; junction bases with no gene match: 3. The CDR3 region is CASSESLAGEDTQYF. CDR3 DNA sequence: TGTGCCAGCAGTGAATCACTAGCGGGGGAAGATACGCAGTATTTT.

This clone was seen more than once but under ten times. V usage is TRBV5-8 and J usage is TRBJ2-7; 8 positions agree with TRBD1. Trimming at V came to 4 bases and at J to 2 bases, leaving 5 bases not matched to a gene. Germline CDR1 is SGHTS and CDR2 is YDEGEE. The CDR3 is 14 amino acids. As DNA, the CDR3 is TGTGCCAGCAGCACCCGGACAGGGACCTACGAGCAGTACTTC. Translated, it gives CASSTRTGTYEQYF.

The V call is TRBV7-2, the J call TRBJ2-7; 9 positions match TRBD1. The ends lost 5 bases at V and 4 bases at J; junction bases unmatched: 12. Germline V gene sequence: CDR1 SGHTA, CDR2 FQGNSA. The CDR3 spans 16 residues. The CDR3 protein is CASSPPTGGNTYEQYF. The CDR3 DNA follows: TGTGCCAGCAGCCCCCCGACAGGGGGGAATACTTACGAGCAGTACTTC. The variable domain in full, completed from reference TRBV7-2 and TRBJ2-7, reads GAGVSQSPSNKVTEKGKDVELRCDPISGHTALYWYRQSLGQGLEFLIYFQGNSAPDKSGLPSDRFSAERTGGSVSTLTIQRTQQEDSAVYLCASSPPTGGNTYEQYFGPGTRLTVT.

The sample holds one count of this clone. This chain links TRBV5-1 with TRBJ1-6; no clear D. Germline V gene data show CDR1 as SGHRS and CDR2 as YFSETQ. The V end lost 0 bases, the J end lost 0 bases, and 7 bases lay between the germline ends. The CDR3 consists of 16 residues. The CDR3 DNA sequence: TGCGCCAGCAGCTTGGACCAGAGCTCCTATAATTCACCCCTCCACTTT. This sequence encodes CASSLDQSSYNSPLHF.

V is TRBV21-1 and J is TRBJ2-7; the table assigns TRBD1, which was not confirmed against the DNA. TRBV21-1 is deemed a pseudogene. The length of the CDR3 is 15 residues. The CDR3 reads CASSTHPQALYEQYF. The CDR3 DNA reads TGTGCCAGCAGCACCCACCCCCAGGCCCTCTACGAGCAGTACTTC.

The chain couples TRBV13 to TRBJ2-4; 8 nucleotides line up with TRBD1. Losses at the gene ends were 4 bases for V and 12 bases for J; bases not matched to a gene: 2. Germline CDR1 and CDR2: PRHDT and FYEKMQ (reference sequence). This CDR3 has 11 amino acids. The chain's CDR3 is CASSSTGDQYF. DNA for the CDR3: TGTGCCAGCAGCTCGACAGGGGATCAGTACTTC.

As concerns this clone: The same CDR3 can be traced to other DNA sequences in this sample. The gene calls are TRBV29-1 and TRBJ2-2, with a weak D call TRBD2 (6 bases). V lost 4 bases and J lost 5, with 8 bases in between. CDR1 SQVTM and CDR2 ANQGSEA come from the germline V gene. This CDR3 has 12 residues. The chain's CDR3 is CSVVGGTGELFF. The CDR3 DNA sequence: TGCAGCGTTGTTGGGGGGACCGGGGAGCTGTTTTTT.

This rearrangement joins TRBV25-1 to TRBJ2-7, with 8 bases identical to TRBD2. The germline V gene encodes CDR1 MGHDK and CDR2 SYGVNS. V dropped 7 bases and J dropped 7; count of bases not matched to a gene: 9. CDR3 length: 13 residues. The CDR3 loop is CASTIPGGGEQYF. In nucleotides, the CDR3 is TGTGCCAGCACCATCCCGGGGGGGGGTGAGCAGTACTTC.

This sequence joins TRBV29-1 and TRBJ2-3; TRBD1 aligns across 7 bases. The V and J ends lost 8 bases and 2 bases, in that order; junction bases with no gene match: 10. The CDR3 loop spans 14 amino acids. Germline V lookup: CDR1 SQVTM, CDR2 ANQGSEA. The CDR3 DNA reads TGCAGCTATCTCAGGGACAGTATCACAGATACGCAGTATTTT. Translating gives CSYLRDSITDTQYF.

A few counts support this clone. The chain recombines TRBV29-1 with TRBJ2-4; D not certain. CDR1 SQVTM and CDR2 ANQGSEA come from the germline V gene. V lost 5 bases to trimming and J lost 1 base, with 9 bases between them. The CDR3 loop spans 13 amino acids. CDR3 bases: TGCAGCGTTATTCCCCGGGCCAAAAACATTCAGTACTTC. This gives the protein CSVIPRAKNIQYF.

This chain uses TRBV9 with TRBJ1-2, with 10 bases that match TRBD1. The CDR3 covers 13 residues. Per the germline V gene, CDR1 is SGDLS and CDR2 is YYNGEE. Trimming took 4 bases from V and 8 from J; bases not matched to a gene: 5. The CDR3, as DNA: TGTGCCAGCAGCCTCGGGACAGGGGAGGGCTACACCTTC. Translated: CASSLGTGEGYTF.

V usage is TRBV1 and J usage is TRBJ2-1. TRBV1 is tagged as a pseudogene. This CDR3 contains 13 residues. CDR3 amino acids: CTSSQDPHNEQFF. CDR3 nucleotides: TGCACCAGCAGCCAAGATCCGCACAATGAGCAGTTCTTC.

The chain joins TRBV5-4 to TRBJ2-7, with 9 bases that match TRBD1. Trimming at V came to 2 bases and at J to 3 bases, leaving 3 bases not matched to a gene. Germline V gene lookup returns CDR1 SGHNT and CDR2 YYREEE (reference sequence). The CDR3 runs to 14 residues. The CDR3 DNA reads TGTGCCAGCAGCTTTATGACAGGGGGCTACGAGCAGTACTTC. Translated: CASSFMTGGYEQYF.

The rearrangement joins TRBV5-4 to TRBJ2-7; TRBD1 aligns across 12 bases. Trimming cost V 5 bases and J 4 bases; bases outside gene matches: 4. The CDR3 runs to 14 residues. In germline, CDR1 is SGHNT, CDR2 YYREEE (reference sequence). DNA of the CDR3: TGTGCCAGCAGTACGGGACAGGGGGCGTACGAGCAGTACTTC. Amino acids: CASSTGQGAYEQYF.

The V gene is TRBV7-9, the J gene TRBJ2-3; D gene unclear. Germline CDR1 reads SEHNR; CDR2 reads FQNEAQ (reference sequence). The CDR3 is 15 amino acids. V was trimmed by 1 base and J by 7 bases, leaving 15 bases between them. The CDR3, as DNA: TGTGCCAGCAGCTTAGGGGCCCTATTGAGGAATACGCAGTATTTT. Its protein product is CASSLGALLRNTQYF.

This chain connects TRBV15 to TRBJ1-5, with D tentatively TRBD1 (5 bases). The V gene lost 0 bases and the J gene lost 1 base, with 7 bases spanning the gap. Germline V lookup: CDR1 LNHNV, CDR2 YYDKDF (reference sequence). This CDR3 is built from 15 residues. The CDR3: CATSRDRGSNQPQHF. The CDR3 nucleotides read TGTGCCACCAGCAGAGATAGGGGCAGCAATCAGCCCCAGCATTTT.

The J gene is TRBJ1-1, the V gene TRBV4-1, with D possibly TRBD1 on 5 matching bases. The germline gives CDR1 MGHRA, CDR2 YSYEKL. CDR3 size: 13 residues. Trimming removed 1 base at V and 8 bases at J, with 11 bases between. The DNA of the CDR3 is TGCGCCAGCAGCCAAGGACGCGGGGCCGAAGCTTTCTTT. Its protein product is CASSQGRGAEAFF.

The chain joins TRBV6-1 to TRBJ2-7, with D perhaps TRBD1 (5 bases). This CDR3 spans 13 amino acids. V lost 2 bases and J lost 2, with 7 bases in between. Germline V CDR1 and CDR2: MNHNS, SASEGT. DNA of the CDR3: TGTGCCAGCAGTGAATCAGGGACCTACGAGCAGTACTTC. Amino acid sequence: CASSESGTYEQYF.

This rearrangement joins TRBV4-1 to TRBJ2-2; D is unresolved. CDR1 and CDR2 from the germline V gene are MGHRA and YSYEKL. V shed 4 bases and J shed 6 bases, with 6 bases lying between them. The length of the CDR3 is 12 residues. The chain's CDR3 is CASSLEAGELFF. CDR3 coding DNA: TGCGCCAGCAGCCTAGAGGCCGGGGAGCTGTTTTTT.

This chain uses TRBV27 with TRBJ2-2; a weak D match, TRBD1 (6 bases). The germline V gene has CDR1 MNHEY and CDR2 SMNVEV (reference sequence). V lost 2 bases and J 7 bases, leaving 11 bases between the germline ends. The CDR3 is 14 residues long. This chain's CDR3 is CASSLKQGDGELFF. CDR3 DNA: TGTGCCAGCAGTTTAAAACAGGGTGACGGGGAGCTGTTTTTT.

The chain employs TRBV4-2 and TRBJ1-4; maybe TRBD1 (6 bases). Germline values: CDR1 LGHNA, CDR2 YNFKEQ. Deletions cut 6 bases from V and 3 bases from J, with 14 bases between. The CDR3 sequence is 15 residues long. In nucleotides, the CDR3 is TGTGCCAGCAGGCCTACAGGGATGGCTAATGAAAAACTGTTTTTT. The encoded protein is CASRPTGMANEKLFF.

The chain links TRBV13 to TRBJ2-1; 8 nucleotides match TRBD2. Germline loops: CDR1 PRHDT, CDR2 FYEKMQ (reference sequence). The CDR3 has 18 residues. Unmatched junction bases numbered 14, after V lost 4 bases and J lost 3 bases. In DNA form, the CDR3 reads TGTGCCAGCAGCTCCACCCCCTCCGGGGGGGGGTACTACAATGAGCAGTTCTTC. As protein: CASSSTPSGGGYYNEQFF.

The gene calls are TRBV6-6 and TRBJ2-7; D is ambiguous. The length of the CDR3 is 14 residues. Deletions cut 6 bases from V and 1 base from J, with 13 bases between. Per germline, CDR1 MNHNY and CDR2 SVGAGI (reference sequence). CDR3 sequence (DNA): TGTGCCAGCAGCCCCCTCGGAGCTTCCTACGAGCAGTACTTC. This translates into CASSPLGASYEQYF.

The chain links TRBV7-9 to TRBJ2-1; 11 bases are a match to TRBD2. From germline, CDR1 is SEHNR and CDR2 FQNEAQ (reference sequence). This CDR3 comprises 17 residues. Unmatched junction bases numbered 8, after V lost 5 bases and J lost 2 bases. For the CDR3, the DNA is TGTGCCAGCAGCCATCCACTAGCGGGGGTCACCTACAATGAGCAGTTCTTC. This codes for CASSHPLAGVTYNEQFF.

V and J are TRBV7-9 and TRBJ2-7; 9 bases map to TRBD1. CDR3 length equals 14 residues. CDR1 SEHNR and CDR2 FQNEAQ come from the germline V gene (reference sequence). The ends lost 2 bases at V and 4 bases at J; junction bases unmatched: 3. The CDR3 is CASSLTGQGYEQYF. The CDR3 bases are TGTGCCAGCAGCTTAACGGGACAGGGATACGAGCAGTACTTC.

This chain joins TRBV7-2 and TRBJ1-6; D possibly corresponds to TRBD1 (6 bases). V was cut by 0 bases and J by 13 bases, with 16 bases left in between. This CDR3 is built from 15 residues. The germline V gene has CDR1 SGHTA and CDR2 FQGNSA. CDR3 in DNA: TGTGCCAGCAGCTTAGCGCCGGGGGGCACTAGGCCCCTCCACTTT. Translation: CASSLAPGGTRPLHF.

V usage is TRBV6-6 and J usage is TRBJ1-1, with D perhaps matching TRBD1 (6 bases). The V and J ends lost 0 bases and 0 bases respectively, with 11 bases between them. The germline gives CDR1 MNHNY, CDR2 SVGAGI (reference sequence). CDR3 length equals 16 residues. The DNA for the CDR3 is TGTGCCAGCAGTTACTCCCGGGGGCAAGTGAACACTGAAGCTTTCTTT. This encodes CASSYSRGQVNTEAFF.